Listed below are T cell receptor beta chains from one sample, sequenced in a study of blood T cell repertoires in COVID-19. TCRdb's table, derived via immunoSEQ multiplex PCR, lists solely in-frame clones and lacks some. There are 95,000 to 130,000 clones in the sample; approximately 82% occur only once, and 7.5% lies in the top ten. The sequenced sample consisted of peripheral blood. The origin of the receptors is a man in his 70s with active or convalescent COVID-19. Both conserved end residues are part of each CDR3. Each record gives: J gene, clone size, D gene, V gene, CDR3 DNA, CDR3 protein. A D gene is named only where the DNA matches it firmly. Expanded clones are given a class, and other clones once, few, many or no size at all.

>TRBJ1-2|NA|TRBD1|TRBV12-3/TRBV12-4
TGTGCCAGCAGTCCCGGACAGGTATATGGCTACACCTTC
CASSPGQVYGYTF
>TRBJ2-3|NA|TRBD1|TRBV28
TGTGCCAGCAGTTCTCCTGCGGGACAGGTGGCAGATACGCAGTATTTT
CASSSPAGQVADTQYF
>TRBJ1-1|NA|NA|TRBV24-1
TGTGCCACCAGTGCCATCGGGAACACTGAAGCTTTCTTT
CATSAIGNTEAFF
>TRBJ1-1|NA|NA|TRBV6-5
TGTGCCAGCACCCGGGGTATTGCCACTGAAGCTTTCTTT
CASTRGIATEAFF
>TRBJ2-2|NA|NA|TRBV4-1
TGCGCCAGCAGCCCGGGGGTTTCCACCGGGGAGCTGTTTTTT
CASSPGVSTGELFF
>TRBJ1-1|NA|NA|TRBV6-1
TGTGCCAGCAGTGAGAAGGGGTTGAACACTGAAGCTTTCTTT
CASSEKGLNTEAFF
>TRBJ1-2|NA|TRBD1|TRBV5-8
TGTGCCAGCAGCTTGGGGACAGGGAACTACCGGGGCTACACCTTC
CASSLGTGNYRGYTF
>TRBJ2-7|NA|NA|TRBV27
TGTGCCAGCAGCCTAGGCCGGGGTGACGAGCAGTACTTC
CASSLGRGDEQYF
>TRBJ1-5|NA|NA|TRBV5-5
TGTGCCAGCAGCTTGATCGGGGGAAATAGCAATCAGCCCCAGCATTTT
CASSLIGGNSNQPQHF
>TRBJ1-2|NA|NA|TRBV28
TGTGCCAGCAGTTTACAGAACTATGGCTACACCTTC
CASSLQNYGYTF
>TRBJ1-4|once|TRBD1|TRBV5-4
TGTGCCAGCAGCTTGGGAGGACAGGGTCCTGAAAAACTGTTTTTT
CASSLGGQGPEKLFF
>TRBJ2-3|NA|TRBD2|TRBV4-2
TGTGCCAGCAGCCAAGGGGCCGGGGGGGGCACAGATACGCAGTATTTT
CASSQGAGGGTDTQYF
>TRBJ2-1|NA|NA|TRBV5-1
TGCGCCAGCAGAGGGACTGTGGCCCATAATGAGCAGTTCTTC
CASRGTVAHNEQFF
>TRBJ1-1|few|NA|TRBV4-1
TGCGCCAGCAGCCAAGCCCACATAAACACTGAAGCTTTCTTT
CASSQAHINTEAFF
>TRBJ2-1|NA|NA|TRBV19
TGTGCCAGTAGTCCCCAGGGGTTCCGTTACAATGAGCAGTTCTTC
CASSPQGFRYNEQFF
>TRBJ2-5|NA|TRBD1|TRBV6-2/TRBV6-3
TGTGCCAGCAGTTCCATCCCCCCCCGGGACAGAGAGACCCAGTACTTC
CASSSIPPRDRETQYF
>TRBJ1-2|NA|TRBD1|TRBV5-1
TGCGCCAGCAGCTTGGCGAACAGGGGAACTGAGAATGGCTACACCTTC
CASSLANRGTENGYTF
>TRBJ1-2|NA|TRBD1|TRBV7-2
TGTGCCAGCAGCTTAGGGGGGACAGTCTATGGCTACACCTTC
CASSLGGTVYGYTF
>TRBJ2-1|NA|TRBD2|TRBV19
TGTGCCAGTAGCTTTGCGGGTGGCGGGAGGGCAGGTAATGAGCAGTTCTTC
CASSFAGGGRAGNEQFF
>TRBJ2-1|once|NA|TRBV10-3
TGTGCCATCAGTGACGGGTACAATGAGCAGTTCTTC
CAISDGYNEQFF
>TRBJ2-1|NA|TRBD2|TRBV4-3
TGCGCCAGCAGCCAAGAATTGGCTAGCGGGAGCTCCTACAATGAGCAGTTCTTC
CASSQELASGSSYNEQFF
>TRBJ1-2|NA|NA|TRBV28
TGTGCCATCGCCCGGGAAAACTATGGCTACACCTTC
CAIARENYGYTF
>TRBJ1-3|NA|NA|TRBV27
TGTGCCAGCAGTCTCTCTTACACTGGAAACACCATATATTTT
CASSLSYTGNTIYF
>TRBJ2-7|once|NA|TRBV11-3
TGTGCCAGCAGCTTAAGGGCGGGATTCTCCTACGAGCAGTACTTC
CASSLRAGFSYEQYF
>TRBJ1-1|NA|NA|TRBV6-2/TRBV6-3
TGTGCCAGCAGTATCTGGGCTAACACTGAAGCTTTCTTT
CASSIWANTEAFF
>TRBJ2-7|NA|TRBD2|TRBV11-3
TGTGCCAGCAGCTTAGGACTAGCGCGGGGATCCTACGAGCAGTACTTC
CASSLGLARGSYEQYF
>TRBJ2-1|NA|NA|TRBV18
TGTGCCAGCTCACCACTGGGACAAACATACAATGAGCAGTTCTTC
CASSPLGQTYNEQFF
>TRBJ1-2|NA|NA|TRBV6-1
TGTGCCAGCAGTGAAGAAGACAGTGCGGGGGTAGATGGCTACACCTTC
CASSEEDSAGVDGYTF
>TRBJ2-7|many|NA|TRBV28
TGTGCCAGCCGCGGAGGCTCGTGGGAGCAGTACTTC
CASRGGSWEQYF
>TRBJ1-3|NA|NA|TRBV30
TGTGCCGGTTGGGGGGTCTCTGGAAACACCATATATTTT
CAGWGVSGNTIYF
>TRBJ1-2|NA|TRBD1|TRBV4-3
TGCGCCAGCAGCCCAGACGGACAGGGGGTATATGGCTACACCTTC
CASSPDGQGVYGYTF
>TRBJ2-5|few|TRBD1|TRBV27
TGTGCCAGCAGTTCGGACAGGGGCTGGGAGACCCAGTACTTC
CASSSDRGWETQYF
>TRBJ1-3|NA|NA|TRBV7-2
TGTGCCAGCAGCTTAATGTCGGGGAGAGGAAACACCATATATTTT
CASSLMSGRGNTIYF
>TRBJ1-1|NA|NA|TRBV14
TGTGCCAGCCGCGGGGCAGTTGAAGCTTTCTTT
CASRGAVEAFF
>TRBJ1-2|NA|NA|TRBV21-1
TGTGCCAGCAGCAAAATGAGGGACTATGGCTACACCTTC
CASSKMRDYGYTF
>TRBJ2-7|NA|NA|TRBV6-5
TGTGCCAGCAGTTCGGACATCTACGAGCAGTACTTC
CASSSDIYEQYF
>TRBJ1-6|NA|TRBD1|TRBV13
TGTGCCAGCAGCCTGGACAGGGCGAGAAATTCACCCCTCCACTTT
CASSLDRARNSPLHF
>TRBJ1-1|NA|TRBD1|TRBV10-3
TGTGCCATCAGCGCCGATGACAGGGGAGGCACTGAAGCTTTCTTT
CAISADDRGGTEAFF
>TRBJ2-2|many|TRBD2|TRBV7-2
TGTGCCAGCAGCCTAGGTTGGGGACTAGCGGACAAGAACACCGGGGAGCTGTTTTTT
CASSLGWGLADKNTGELFF
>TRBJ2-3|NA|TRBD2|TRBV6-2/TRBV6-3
TGTGCCAGCAGCCCGGGTAGCGGGGGGGCCCGACCAGATACGCAGTATTTT
CASSPGSGGARPDTQYF
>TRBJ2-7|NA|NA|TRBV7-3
TGTGCCAGCAGCCCAGGGATAATTACTACCTACGAGCAGTACTTC
CASSPGIITTYEQYF
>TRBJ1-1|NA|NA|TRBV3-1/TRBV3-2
TGTGCCAGCAGCCAAGAGGTGAGCTTCGCAAGGGAGGGTAAGGACACTGAAGCTTTCTTT
CASSQEVSFAREGKDTEAFF
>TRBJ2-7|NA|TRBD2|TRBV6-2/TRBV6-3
TGTGCCAGCAGTTACCCCCGGGGTAGCGGGAGGAGGTCCTACGAGCAGTACTTC
CASSYPRGSGRRSYEQYF
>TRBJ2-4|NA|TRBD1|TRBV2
TGTGCCAGCAGCGTGGACAGGGCCCTAGCCAAAAACATTCAGTACTTC
CASSVDRALAKNIQYF
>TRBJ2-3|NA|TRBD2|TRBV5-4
TGTGCCAGCAGCCAAGTAGCGGGAGGCTCAGATACGCAGTATTTT
CASSQVAGGSDTQYF
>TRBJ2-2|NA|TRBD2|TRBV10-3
TGTGCCATCACCAGCGGGGCATACACCGGGGAGCTGTTTTTT
CAITSGAYTGELFF
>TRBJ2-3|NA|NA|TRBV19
TGTGCCAGTAGTATAGCTAGGTCAGATACGCAGTATTTT
CASSIARSDTQYF
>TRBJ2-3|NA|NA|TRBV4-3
TGCGCCAGCAGCCACCGGACCTCAGGGGCAGATACGCAGTATTTT
CASSHRTSGADTQYF
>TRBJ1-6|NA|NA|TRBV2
TGTGCCAGCACCCGGTGGGCCTCACCCCTCCACTTT
CASTRWASPLHF
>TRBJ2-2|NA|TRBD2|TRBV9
TGTGCCAGCAGCCCCCAAGCGGGAGTCAACACCGGGGAGCTGTTTTTT
CASSPQAGVNTGELFF
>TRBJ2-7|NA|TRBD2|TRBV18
TGTGCCAGCTCACCACCGGGTCTAGCGGGAGGGCGGTACGAGCAGTACTTC
CASSPPGLAGGRYEQYF
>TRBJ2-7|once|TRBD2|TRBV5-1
TGCGCCAGCAGCTCCGGGACTAGTTTCTACGAGCAGTACTTC
CASSSGTSFYEQYF
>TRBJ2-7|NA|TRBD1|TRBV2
TGTGCCAGCAGACCGGGACAGGGGATCTACGAGCAGTACTTC
CASRPGQGIYEQYF
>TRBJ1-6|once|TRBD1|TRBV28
TGTGCCAGCGAACAGGGGTTCTCCTATAATTCACCCCTCCACTTT
CASEQGFSYNSPLHF
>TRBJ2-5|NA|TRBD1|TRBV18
TGTGCCAGCAAACCCGGGACAGGACTACAAGAGACCCAGTACTTC
CASKPGTGLQETQYF
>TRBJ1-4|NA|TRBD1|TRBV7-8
TGTGCCAGCAGCTTGGACAGGACAGAAAAACTGTTTTTT
CASSLDRTEKLFF
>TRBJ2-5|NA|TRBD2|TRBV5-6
TGTGCCAGCAGCTTCTTTTTCGTTGCTAGCGGGATCCAAGAGACCCAGTACTTC
CASSFFFVASGIQETQYF
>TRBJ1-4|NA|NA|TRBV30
TGTGCCTGGAGTACGGACACGGGGAGGGAAAAACTGTTTTTT
CAWSTDTGREKLFF
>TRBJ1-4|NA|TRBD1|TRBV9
TGTGCCAGCAGCGTAGGAGGACAGGGTTGGGATGAAAAACTGTTTTTT
CASSVGGQGWDEKLFF